Listed below are T cell receptor beta chains from one sample, sequenced in a study of blood T cells in healthy people across ages. TCRdb re-called the 5' RACE reads through MiXCR, storing one row per CDR3 protein. The table includes hundreds of thousands of distinct CDR3 sequences, about 24% detected once. Sequenced input: blood. The source of these receptors is a man in his 70s in good health. CDR3s include the opening cysteine and the closing phenylalanine or tryptophan. A D gene is named only where the DNA matches it firmly. Rows give clone size only sometimes, using once, few, many, or a class for an expanded clone.

DNA	CDR3	V	D	size	J
TGCGCCAGCAGCCCCAGCAGGACAGCCTACGAGCAGTACTTC	CASSPSRTAYEQYF	TRBV5-1	NA	many	TRBJ2-7
TGCGCCAGCAGCCAAGATAGGAGCTTAGCCAAAAACATTCAGTACTTC	CASSQDRSLAKNIQYF	TRBV4-1	NA	NA	TRBJ2-4
TGCAGTGCTCCACGGACTAGCGGGAGCCATGAGCAGTTCTTC	CSAPRTSGSHEQFF	TRBV20-1	TRBD2	NA	TRBJ2-1
TGTGCCAGCAGTTACGCGTATGGTGGGGGGGGCACAGATACGCAGTATTTT	CASSYAYGGGGTDTQYF	TRBV6-5	TRBD2	NA	TRBJ2-3
TGTGCCATCAAAGGGACTAGTAGCACCAATGAGCAGTTCTTC	CAIKGTSSTNEQFF	TRBV10-3	TRBD2	NA	TRBJ2-1
TGTGCCAGCAGCTACCCTAGGCAGGGGTTCGTTAGCTATGGCTACACCTTC	CASSYPRQGFVSYGYTF	TRBV5-6	NA	few	TRBJ1-2
TGTGCCAGCACCCCTTTCACTCAGGGGTCCACTGAAGCCTTCTTT	CASTPFTQGSTEAFF	TRBV5-8	NA	NA	TRBJ1-1
TGTGCCAGCAGCTTATCGGCAGGGGGGGCGGCCAAAAACATTCAGTACTTC	CASSLSAGGAAKNIQYF	TRBV11-2	NA	NA	TRBJ2-4
TGTGCCAGCAGCGACTCGAGGAGCGGGAGGGCCGGGGAGCAGTTCTTC	CASSDSRSGRAGEQFF	TRBV6-4	TRBD2	NA	TRBJ2-1
TGTGCCAGCAAAGCGGGGGCTTCGACAGATACGCAGTATTTT	CASKAGASTDTQYF	TRBV3-1	TRBD2	NA	TRBJ2-3
TGCGCCAGCAGCAGATACGGTGGGAACACCGGGGAGCTGTTTTTT	CASSRYGGNTGELFF	TRBV5-1	NA	NA	TRBJ2-2
TGTGCCAGCAGTAGGACTAGCGACAGCCAAGAGACCCAGTACTTC	CASSRTSDSQETQYF	TRBV6-4	TRBD2	once	TRBJ2-5
TGCGCCAGCAGTGATCGGAACAGGGGAGGGGAAAAACTGTTTTTT	CASSDRNRGGEKLFF	TRBV10-2	TRBD1	few	TRBJ1-4
TGTGCCAGCAGCAAAAGATCGGACTCACTGAACACTGAAGCTTTCTTT	CASSKRSDSLNTEAFF	TRBV21-1	NA	NA	TRBJ1-1
TGTGCCAGCAGCCTGCGCGGGGGGAATGAAAAACTGTTTTTT	CASSLRGGNEKLFF	TRBV3-1	NA	NA	TRBJ1-4
TGTGCCAGCAGTGAAGTTCTTGGGGGCTCGAACACTGAAGCTTTCTTT	CASSEVLGGSNTEAFF	TRBV25-1	NA	NA	TRBJ1-1
TGTGCCAGCAGCAAGCACTCGGATCACCGGGGCTTCGAGCAGTACTTC	CASSKHSDHRGFEQYF	TRBV6-2/TRBV6-3	NA	few	TRBJ2-7
TGTGCCAGCAGTTTAACCATTCCGGGACAGGTTCTGTCCGGCTACACCTTC	CASSLTIPGQVLSGYTF	TRBV12-3/TRBV12-4	TRBD1	few	TRBJ1-2
TGCAGTGCTAGGAGGAGGGGCACTGAAGCTTTCTTT	CSARRRGTEAFF	TRBV20-1	NA	NA	TRBJ1-1
TGCAGTGCTAGGGACCAAGAGAGGGGGCGCAACTATGGCTACACCTTC	CSARDQERGRNYGYTF	TRBV20-1	TRBD1	NA	TRBJ1-2
TGTGCCAGCAGTTACTCGTCCAGCGGGGGCTACGAGCAGTACTTC	CASSYSSSGGYEQYF	TRBV6-5	TRBD2	NA	TRBJ2-7
TGTGCCAGCAGTTCCCGGTTAGCGGACAGGGCGAGCAATCAGCCCCAGCATTTT	CASSSRLADRASNQPQHF	TRBV6-5	TRBD1	NA	TRBJ1-5
TGCGCCAGCAGCCAAATCTCCCCCGGCACAGATACGCAGTATTTT	CASSQISPGTDTQYF	TRBV5-1	NA	NA	TRBJ2-3
TGTGCCAGCAGCCCTGGGACGTTGAACACCATATATTTT	CASSPGTLNTIYF	TRBV11-2	NA	NA	TRBJ1-3
TGTGCCAGCAGCCGAGGACTAGCGGGGGTGTCCTACGAGCAGTACTTC	CASSRGLAGVSYEQYF	TRBV3-1	TRBD2	few	TRBJ2-7
TGTGCCAGCAGCTTAGGCAACAATTATGGCTACACCTTC	CASSLGNNYGYTF	TRBV7-2	NA	NA	TRBJ1-2
TGTGCCAGCAGTTTAGGGGGGGCAATTACTGAACCTTTCTTT	CASSLGGAITEPFF	TRBV12-3/TRBV12-4	NA	NA	TRBJ1-1
TGTGCCAACAGGGACAACTATGGCTACACCTTC	CANRDNYGYTF	TRBV2	NA	NA	TRBJ1-2
TGTGCCACCAGTGATCAGGACGGAAACTATGGCTACACCTTC	CATSDQDGNYGYTF	TRBV24-1	NA	NA	TRBJ1-2
TGTGCCAGCAGAGGAGGGTGGGAGAGCACAGATACGCAGTATTTT	CASRGGWESTDTQYF	TRBV12-3/TRBV12-4	NA	NA	TRBJ2-3
TGTGCCAGCAGCCGCTCGGGCGGGGCCTACAATGAGCAGTTCTTC	CASSRSGGAYNEQFF	TRBV3-1	NA	many	TRBJ2-1
TGTGCCATCAGTGAAGGTTCGGGGGCTGAAGCTTTCTTT	CAISEGSGAEAFF	TRBV10-3	NA	NA	TRBJ1-1
TGCGCCAGCAGCTTGGCCGCGGGGGCAGGAGAGACCCAGTACTTC	CASSLAAGAGETQYF	TRBV5-1	NA	few	TRBJ2-5
TGTGCCAGTAGTATAAGGATCGGTGGCGCTGAAGCTTTCTTT	CASSIRIGGAEAFF	TRBV19	NA	NA	TRBJ1-1
TGTGCCAGCAGGGGGGACACACAAGAGACCCAGTACTTC	CASRGDTQETQYF	TRBV2	NA	few	TRBJ2-5
TGTGCCAGCAGCCCAGAGAGGGATTTATACAATGAGCAGTTCTTC	CASSPERDLYNEQFF	TRBV7-2	NA	few	TRBJ2-1
TGTGCCAGCAGTTTCCTCGGTCCGAACACTGAAGCTTTCTTT	CASSFLGPNTEAFF	TRBV12-3/TRBV12-4	NA	few	TRBJ1-1
TGCGCCAGCAGCTTGGAACTAGCGGTTGCCGAGCAGTACTTC	CASSLELAVAEQYF	TRBV5-1	TRBD2	once	TRBJ2-7
TGTGCCAGCAGCCAGAATGAGCAGTTCTTC	CASSQNEQFF	TRBV5-6	NA	few	TRBJ2-1
TGTGCCAGCAGCAAGGGGCGGGCTAGCGGGCAGTATTTT	CASSKGRASGQYF	TRBV3-1	TRBD2	NA	TRBJ2-3
TGTGCCAGTAGTATGACAGGGGGCCGAATCAATGAGCAGTTCTTC	CASSMTGGRINEQFF	TRBV19	TRBD1	NA	TRBJ2-1
TGTGCCAGCAGCTCCGCGGGGGGTCAGCCCCAGCATTTT	CASSSAGGQPQHF	TRBV9	NA	NA	TRBJ1-5
TGTGCCAGCATTACAGGAAGTCCCCGGGAGGCCAAAAACATTCAGTACTTC	CASITGSPREAKNIQYF	TRBV9	NA	few	TRBJ2-4
TGCAGTGCTAGACCTCGGGGCCGCGGAGGGAGCACAGATACGCAGTATTTT	CSARPRGRGGSTDTQYF	TRBV20-1	NA	NA	TRBJ2-3
TGTGCCAGCTCACCAGCGGACCCGGGGACCCAGTACTTC	CASSPADPGTQYF	TRBV18	NA	few	TRBJ2-5
TGTGCCAGCAGCTTGGAGTTGTCGTGGAGAGTTGGGACTGAAGCTTTCTTT	CASSLELSWRVGTEAFF	TRBV5-4	NA	NA	TRBJ1-1
TGCGCCAGCAGAGGGACAGGGGGTCACACTGAAGCTTTCTTT	CASRGTGGHTEAFF	TRBV5-1	TRBD1	many	TRBJ1-1
TGCAGCGTGGCCCGTGGGCAGGGAAGGAATCAGCCCCAGCATTTT	CSVARGQGRNQPQHF	TRBV29-1	NA	NA	TRBJ1-5
TGTGCCATCAGTGAGTCTCCTGCAGGGGAAGGGACTGAAGCTTTCTTT	CAISESPAGEGTEAFF	TRBV10-3	NA	NA	TRBJ1-1
TGCAGTGCTAGGACCAGTCCTGGGGATGAGCAGTTCTTC	CSARTSPGDEQFF	TRBV20-1	NA	few	TRBJ2-1
TGTGCCAGCAGAAAACAGAGCACAGATACGCAGTATTTT	CASRKQSTDTQYF	TRBV5-6	NA	NA	TRBJ2-3
TGCAGTGCTAGAGTTCCGACGCAAAGCTCCTATAATTCACCCCTCCACTTT	CSARVPTQSSYNSPLHF	TRBV20-1	NA	NA	TRBJ1-6
TGTGCCAGCAGTGCTCGGGGGCTTGGTAATGAAAAACTGTTTTTT	CASSARGLGNEKLFF	TRBV2	NA	few	TRBJ1-4
TGTGCCAGCAGCTTGGGTCACAGTTACGAGCAGTACTTC	CASSLGHSYEQYF	TRBV7-9	NA	few	TRBJ2-7
TGTGCCAGCAGCTTAGGGGCTAGCATGGGCACAGATACGCAGTATTTT	CASSLGASMGTDTQYF	TRBV7-2	NA	NA	TRBJ2-3
TGCAGGGCCTCCATCGGGGGGGCCTACAATGAGCAGTTCTTC	CRASIGGAYNEQFF	TRBV20-1	TRBD2	NA	TRBJ2-1
TGTGCCAGCAGCCCTAGCGGGGGGCGGCTAGATACGCAGTATTTT	CASSPSGGRLDTQYF	TRBV14	TRBD2	once	TRBJ2-3
TGTGCCATCAGAACCGGGACAATGAACACTGAAGCTTTCTTT	CAIRTGTMNTEAFF	TRBV10-3	NA	NA	TRBJ1-1
TGCGCCAGCAGCTTTTTGGTGGGACAGCAATACGAGCAGTACTTC	CASSFLVGQQYEQYF	TRBV5-1	TRBD1	NA	TRBJ2-7